The 6 T cell receptor beta chains presented below share a single source sample, sequenced in a study of response to subunit inactivated influenza vaccine. TCRdb called the RT-PCR reads again in MiXCR, with one record for every CDR3 protein. This repertoire shows approximately 230,000 distinct CDR3 sequences, 12% found once; its top ten account for about 8%. This sample comprised non-naive T cells sorted from PBMCs, obtained around 15 days before vaccination. These receptors were obtained from a man aged 50 to 59 who received an inactivated influenza vaccine.

In its sample, this clonotype was seen a few times. V is TRBV11-1 and J is TRBJ2-2; D is undetermined. CDR1 and CDR2 (germline): SGHAT, FQDESV (reference sequence). V lost 5 bases and J lost 4, with 8 bases in between. CDR3 size: 13 residues. CDR3 coding DNA: TGTGCCAGCAGCCCCATGACCACCGGGGAGCTGTTTTTT. This gives the protein CASSPMTTGELFF.

This chain links TRBV5-6 with TRBJ2-7; no clear D. This CDR3 is 13 amino acids long. Germline loops: CDR1 SGHDT, CDR2 YYEEEE. The V gene lost 9 bases and the J gene lost 3 bases, with 16 bases spanning the gap. CDR3 protein: CATQAGRLYEQYF. The CDR3 DNA reads as TGTGCCACGCAGGCAGGCCGTCTCTACGAGCAGTACTTC. Drawing the rest from reference TRBV5-6 and TRBJ2-7, the complete variable domain is DAGVTQSPTHLIKTRGQQVTLRCSPKSGHDTVSWYQQALGQGPQFIFQYYEEEERQRGNFPDRFSGHQFPNYSSELNVNALLLGDSALYLCATQAGRLYEQYFGPGTRLTVT.

The V gene is TRBV19, the J gene TRBJ2-3; 8 bases are a match to TRBD2. The V segment lost 3 bases and the J segment 7 bases; nucleotides outside the gene matches: 9. Germline values: CDR1 LNHDA, CDR2 SQIVND (reference sequence). The CDR3 covers 15 residues. CDR3 sequence (DNA): TGTGCCAGTAGTATTCGGGGACTAGTTTCAAATACGCAGTATTTT. Protein: CASSIRGLVSNTQYF.

Many counts were recorded for this clonotype. The V gene is TRBV29-1, the J gene TRBJ2-2, with TRBD2 matching 8 bases. Germline V gene data show CDR1 as SQVTM and CDR2 as ANQGSEA. The CDR3 length is 13 residues. The ends lost 6 bases at V and 7 bases at J; junction bases unmatched: 7. CDR3: CSVAGAFIGELFF. The CDR3, as DNA: TGCAGCGTAGCGGGAGCGTTTATCGGGGAGCTGTTTTTT.

The chain has TRBV6-1 and TRBJ2-7; the match to TRBD2 covers 11 bases. Trimming took 6 bases from V and 10 from J; bases not matched to a gene: 8. CDR3 size: 13 residues. Germline CDR1 and CDR2: MNHNS and SASEGT. Written as DNA, the CDR3 is TGTGCCAGCAGCCCTGGTAGCGGGGGGGGCCAGTACTTC. Its translation: CASSPGSGGGQYF.

This clonotype was counted only a few times. The chain carries TRBV7-2 and TRBJ2-3; D not resolved. Trimming removed 4 bases from V and 6 bases from J, with 11 bases in between. Germline CDR1 and CDR2: SGHTA and FQGNSA. CDR3 length: 13 amino acids. Here the CDR3 reads CASSSPPGDTQYF. The DNA for the CDR3 is TGTGCCAGCAGCTCCCCTCCGGGCGATACGCAGTATTTT.